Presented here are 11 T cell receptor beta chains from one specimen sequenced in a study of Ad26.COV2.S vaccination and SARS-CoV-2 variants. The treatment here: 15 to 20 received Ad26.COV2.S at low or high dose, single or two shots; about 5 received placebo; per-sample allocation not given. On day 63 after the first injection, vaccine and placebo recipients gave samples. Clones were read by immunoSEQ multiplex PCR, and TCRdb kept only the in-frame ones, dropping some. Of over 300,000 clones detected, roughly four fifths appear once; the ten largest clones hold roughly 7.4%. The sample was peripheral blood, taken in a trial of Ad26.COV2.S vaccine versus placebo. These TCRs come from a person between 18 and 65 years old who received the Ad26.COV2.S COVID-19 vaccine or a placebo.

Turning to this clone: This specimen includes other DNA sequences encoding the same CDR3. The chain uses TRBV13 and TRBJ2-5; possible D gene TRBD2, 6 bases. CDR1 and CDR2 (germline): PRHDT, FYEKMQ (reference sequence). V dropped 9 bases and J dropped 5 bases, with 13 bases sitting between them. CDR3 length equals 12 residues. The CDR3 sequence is CASSGGLETQYF. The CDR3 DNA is TGTGCCAGTAGTGGAGGGTTGGAGACCCAGTACTTC.

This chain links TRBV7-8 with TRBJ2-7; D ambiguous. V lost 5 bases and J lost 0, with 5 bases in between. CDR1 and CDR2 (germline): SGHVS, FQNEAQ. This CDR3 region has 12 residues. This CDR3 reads CASSQSSYEQYF. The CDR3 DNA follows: TGTGCCAGCAGCCAAAGCTCCTACGAGCAGTACTTC.

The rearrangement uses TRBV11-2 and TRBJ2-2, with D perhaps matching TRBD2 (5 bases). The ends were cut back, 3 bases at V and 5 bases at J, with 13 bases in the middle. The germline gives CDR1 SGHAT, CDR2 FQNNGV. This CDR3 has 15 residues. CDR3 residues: CASSLITTGTGELFF. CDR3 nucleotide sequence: TGTGCCAGCAGCTTGATAACGACGGGAACCGGGGAGCTGTTTTTT. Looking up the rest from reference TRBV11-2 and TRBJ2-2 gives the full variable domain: EAGVAQSPRYKIIEKRQSVAFWCNPISGHATLYWYQQILGQGPKLLIQFQNNGVVDDSQLPKDRFSAERLKGVDSTLKIQPAKLEDSAVYLCASSLITTGTGELFFGEGSRLTVL.

The CDR3 region has the DNA TGTGCCAGTAGTAACGGAAACTATGGCTACACCTTC. Its translation: CASSNGNYGYTF. This chain uses TRBV19 with TRBJ1-2; D not resolved. V shed 4 bases and J shed 2 bases, with 5 bases lying between them. Germline assignment: CDR1 LNHDA and CDR2 SQIVND (reference sequence). The CDR3 is 12 residues long.

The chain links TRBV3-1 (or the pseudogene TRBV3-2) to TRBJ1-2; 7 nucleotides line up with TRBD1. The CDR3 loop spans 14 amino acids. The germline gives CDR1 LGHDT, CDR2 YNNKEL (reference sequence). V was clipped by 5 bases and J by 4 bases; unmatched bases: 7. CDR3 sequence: CASSYYQGVYGYTF. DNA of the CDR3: TGTGCCAGCAGCTATTATCAGGGGGTCTATGGCTACACCTTC.

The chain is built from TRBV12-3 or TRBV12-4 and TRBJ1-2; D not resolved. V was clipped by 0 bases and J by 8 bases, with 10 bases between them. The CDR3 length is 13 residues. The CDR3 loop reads CASSLAGGPGYTF. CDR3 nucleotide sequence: TGTGCCAGCAGTTTAGCGGGCGGTCCGGGCTACACCTTC.

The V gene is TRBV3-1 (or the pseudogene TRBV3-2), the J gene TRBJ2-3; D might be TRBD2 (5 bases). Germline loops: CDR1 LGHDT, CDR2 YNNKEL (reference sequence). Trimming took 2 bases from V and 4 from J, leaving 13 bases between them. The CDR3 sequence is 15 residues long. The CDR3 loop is CASSQMSGTADTQYF. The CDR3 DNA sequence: TGTGCCAGCAGCCAAATGAGCGGAACAGCAGATACGCAGTATTTT.

CDR3 loop: CASSRGGPYGYTF. The CDR3 coding sequence is TGCGCCAGCAGCCGAGGGGGACCATATGGCTACACCTTC. The genes are TRBV4-1 and TRBJ1-2; D might be TRBD1 (6 bases). The length of the CDR3 is 13 residues. Deletions cut 4 bases from V and 5 bases from J, with 11 bases between. Germline loops: CDR1 MGHRA, CDR2 YSYEKL.

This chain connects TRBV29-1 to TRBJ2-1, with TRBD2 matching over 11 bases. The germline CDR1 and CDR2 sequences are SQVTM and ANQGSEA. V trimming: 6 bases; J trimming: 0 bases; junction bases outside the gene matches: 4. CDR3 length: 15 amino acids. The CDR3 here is CSVALAGVSYNEQFF. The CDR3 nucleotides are TGCAGCGTCGCACTAGCGGGGGTCTCCTACAATGAGCAGTTCTTC.

The CDR3 DNA reads as TGTGCCAGCGCCACGACTAGCGGCACAGATACGCAGTATTTT. The encoded protein is CASATTSGTDTQYF. The chain links TRBV6-5 to TRBJ2-3; 8 bases are shared with TRBD2. Germline V gene sequence: CDR1 MNHEY, CDR2 SVGAGI. The CDR3 loop spans 14 amino acids. Trimming removed 8 bases from V and 1 base from J; junction bases left unmatched: 5.

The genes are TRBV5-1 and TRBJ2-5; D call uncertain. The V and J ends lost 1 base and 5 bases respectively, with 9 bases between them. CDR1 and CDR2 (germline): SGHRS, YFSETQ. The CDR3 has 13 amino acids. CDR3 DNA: TGCGCCAGCAGCTTGAGTCCTCGTGAGACCCAGTACTTC. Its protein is CASSLSPRETQYF. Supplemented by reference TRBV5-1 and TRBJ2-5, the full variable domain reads KAGVTQTPRYLIKTRGQQVTLSCSPISGHRSVSWYQQTPGQGLQFLFEYFSETQRNKGNFPGRFSGRQFSNSRSEMNVSTLELGDSALYLCASSLSPRETQYFGPGTRLLVL.